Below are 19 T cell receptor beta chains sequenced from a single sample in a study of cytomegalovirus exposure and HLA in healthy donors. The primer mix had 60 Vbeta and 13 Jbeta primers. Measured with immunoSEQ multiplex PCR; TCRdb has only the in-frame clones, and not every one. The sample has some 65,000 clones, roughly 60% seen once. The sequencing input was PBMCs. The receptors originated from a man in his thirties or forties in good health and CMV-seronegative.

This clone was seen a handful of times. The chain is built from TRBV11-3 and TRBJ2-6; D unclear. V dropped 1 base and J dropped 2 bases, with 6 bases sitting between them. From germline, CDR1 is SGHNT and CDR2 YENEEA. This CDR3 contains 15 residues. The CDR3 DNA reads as TGTGCCAGCAGCTTAGGACAACCTGGGGCCAACGTCCTGACTTTC. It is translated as CASSLGQPGANVLTF.

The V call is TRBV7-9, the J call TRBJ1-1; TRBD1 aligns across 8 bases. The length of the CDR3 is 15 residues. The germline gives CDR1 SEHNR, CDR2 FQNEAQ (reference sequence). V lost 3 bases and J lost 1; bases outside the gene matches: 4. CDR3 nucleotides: TGTGCCAGCAGCTTTACCGGGACAGGGAACACTGAAGCTTTCTTT. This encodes CASSFTGTGNTEAFF.

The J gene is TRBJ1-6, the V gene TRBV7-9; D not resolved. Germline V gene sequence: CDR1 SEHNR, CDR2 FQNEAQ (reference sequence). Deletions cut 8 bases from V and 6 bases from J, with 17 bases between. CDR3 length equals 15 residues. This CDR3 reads CASLPWREPNSPLHF. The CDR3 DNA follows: TGTGCCAGCTTACCCTGGCGGGAACCTAATTCACCCCTCCACTTT.

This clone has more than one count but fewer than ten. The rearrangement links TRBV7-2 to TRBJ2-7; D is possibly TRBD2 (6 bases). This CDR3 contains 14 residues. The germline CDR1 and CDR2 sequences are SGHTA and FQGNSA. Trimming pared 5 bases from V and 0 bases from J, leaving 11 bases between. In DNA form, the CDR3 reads TGTGCCAGCAGCGTGGCCGGGAGCTCCTACGAGCAGTACTTC. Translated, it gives CASSVAGSSYEQYF.

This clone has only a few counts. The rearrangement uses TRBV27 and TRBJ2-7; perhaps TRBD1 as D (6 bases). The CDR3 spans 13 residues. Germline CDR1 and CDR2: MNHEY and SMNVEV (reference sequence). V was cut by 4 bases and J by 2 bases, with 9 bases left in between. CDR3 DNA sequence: TGTGCCAGCAGTTCCTGGACAGCCTACGAGCAGTACTTC. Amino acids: CASSSWTAYEQYF.

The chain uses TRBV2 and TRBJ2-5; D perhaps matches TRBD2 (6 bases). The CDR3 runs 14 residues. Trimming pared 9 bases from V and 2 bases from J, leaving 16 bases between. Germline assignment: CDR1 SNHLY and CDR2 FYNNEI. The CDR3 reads CAREDWDSQETQYF. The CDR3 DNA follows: TGTGCCAGAGAGGATTGGGACTCTCAAGAGACCCAGTACTTC.

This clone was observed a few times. The DNA for the CDR3 is TGTGCCAGCAGTGTATCCGGTGAGCTGGACGAGCAGTACTTC. Protein: CASSVSGELDEQYF. This chain links TRBV6-1 with TRBJ2-7; D gene unclear. Deletions cut 4 bases from V and 5 bases from J, with 15 bases between. The V gene's germline CDR1 is MNHNS and CDR2 SASEGT. This CDR3 has 14 residues.

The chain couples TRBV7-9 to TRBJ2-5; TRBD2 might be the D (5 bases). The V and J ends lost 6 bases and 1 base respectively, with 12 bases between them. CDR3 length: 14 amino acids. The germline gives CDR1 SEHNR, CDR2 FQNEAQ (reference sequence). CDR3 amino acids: CASRRDAGQETQYF. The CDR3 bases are TGTGCCAGCAGGCGAGATGCGGGCCAAGAGACCCAGTACTTC.

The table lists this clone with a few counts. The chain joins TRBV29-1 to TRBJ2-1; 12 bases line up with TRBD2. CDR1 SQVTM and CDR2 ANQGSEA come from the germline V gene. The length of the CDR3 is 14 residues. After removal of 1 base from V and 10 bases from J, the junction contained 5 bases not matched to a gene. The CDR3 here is CSVEGLAGVQEQFF. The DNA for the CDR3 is TGCAGCGTTGAAGGACTAGCGGGGGTTCAGGAGCAGTTCTTC.

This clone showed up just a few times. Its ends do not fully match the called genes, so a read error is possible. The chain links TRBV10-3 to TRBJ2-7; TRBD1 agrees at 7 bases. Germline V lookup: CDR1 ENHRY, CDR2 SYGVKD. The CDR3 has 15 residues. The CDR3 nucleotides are TGTGCCATCAGTGTTAGGGGACAGTCCTCCGACGAGCAGTACTTC. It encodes CAISVRGQSSDEQYF.

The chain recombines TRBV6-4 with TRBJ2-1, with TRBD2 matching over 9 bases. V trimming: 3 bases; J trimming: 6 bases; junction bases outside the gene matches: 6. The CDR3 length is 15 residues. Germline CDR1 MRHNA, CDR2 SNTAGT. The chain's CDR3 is CASSEGSGGGNEQFF. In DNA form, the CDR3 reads TGTGCCAGCAGTGAAGGTAGCGGGGGAGGCAATGAGCAGTTCTTC.

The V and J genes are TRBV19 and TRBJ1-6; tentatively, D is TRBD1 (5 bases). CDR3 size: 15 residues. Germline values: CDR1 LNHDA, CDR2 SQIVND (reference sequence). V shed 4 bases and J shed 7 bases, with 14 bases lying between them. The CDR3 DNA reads TGTGCCAGTAGTACGGGACTCCTGGCCAATTCACCCCTCCACTTT. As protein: CASSTGLLANSPLHF. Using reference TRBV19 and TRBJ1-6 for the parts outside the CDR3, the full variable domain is DGGITQSPKYLFRKEGQNVTLSCEQNLNHDAMYWYRQDPGQGLRLIYYSQIVNDFQKGDIAEGYSVSREKKESFPLTVTSAQKNPTAFYLCASSTGLLANSPLHFGNGTRLTVT.

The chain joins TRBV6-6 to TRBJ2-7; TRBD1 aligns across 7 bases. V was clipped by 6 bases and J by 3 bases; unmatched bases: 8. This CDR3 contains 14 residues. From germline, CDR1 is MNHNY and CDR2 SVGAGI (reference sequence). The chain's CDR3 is CASSTGDRHYEQYF. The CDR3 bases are TGTGCCAGCAGCACCGGGGACAGACACTACGAGCAGTACTTC.

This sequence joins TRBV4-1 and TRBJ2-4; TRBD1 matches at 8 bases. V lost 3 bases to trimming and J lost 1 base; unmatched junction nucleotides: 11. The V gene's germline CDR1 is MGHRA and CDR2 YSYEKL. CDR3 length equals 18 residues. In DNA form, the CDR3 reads TGCGCCAGCAGCCAGACGGACAGGGCAAGGTCGGCCAAAAACATTCAGTACTTC. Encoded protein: CASSQTDRARSAKNIQYF.

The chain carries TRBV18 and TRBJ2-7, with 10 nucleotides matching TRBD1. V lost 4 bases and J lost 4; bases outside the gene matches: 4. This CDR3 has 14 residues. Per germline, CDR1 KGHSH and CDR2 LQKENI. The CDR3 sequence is CASSRRDRGYEQYF. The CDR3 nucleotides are TGTGCCAGCTCACGAAGGGACAGGGGTTACGAGCAGTACTTC.

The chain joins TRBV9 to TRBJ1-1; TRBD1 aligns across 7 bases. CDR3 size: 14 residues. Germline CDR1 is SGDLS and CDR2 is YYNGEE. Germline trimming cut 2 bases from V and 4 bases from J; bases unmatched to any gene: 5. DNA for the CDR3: TGTGCCAGCAGCGTGGTGGACAGGCCCACTGAAGCTTTCTTT. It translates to CASSVVDRPTEAFF.

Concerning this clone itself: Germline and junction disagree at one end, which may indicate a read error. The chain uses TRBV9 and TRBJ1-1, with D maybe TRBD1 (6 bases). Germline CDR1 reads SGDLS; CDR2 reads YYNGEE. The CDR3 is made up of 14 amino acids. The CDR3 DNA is TGTGCCAGCGGCGTCGGGGACATGAACACTGAAGCTTTCTTT. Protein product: CASGVGDMNTEAFF.

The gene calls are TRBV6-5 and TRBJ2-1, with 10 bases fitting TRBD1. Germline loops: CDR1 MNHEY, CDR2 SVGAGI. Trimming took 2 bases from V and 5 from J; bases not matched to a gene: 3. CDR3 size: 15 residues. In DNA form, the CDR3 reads TGTGCCAGCAGTTACGGGACAGGGGTGAACAATGAGCAGTTCTTC. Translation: CASSYGTGVNNEQFF.

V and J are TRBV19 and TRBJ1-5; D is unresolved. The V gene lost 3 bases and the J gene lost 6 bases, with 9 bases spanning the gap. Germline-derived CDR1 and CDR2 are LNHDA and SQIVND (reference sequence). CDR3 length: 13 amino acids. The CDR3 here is CASSIEHPQPQHF. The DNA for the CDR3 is TGTGCCAGTAGTATTGAACACCCTCAGCCCCAGCATTTT.